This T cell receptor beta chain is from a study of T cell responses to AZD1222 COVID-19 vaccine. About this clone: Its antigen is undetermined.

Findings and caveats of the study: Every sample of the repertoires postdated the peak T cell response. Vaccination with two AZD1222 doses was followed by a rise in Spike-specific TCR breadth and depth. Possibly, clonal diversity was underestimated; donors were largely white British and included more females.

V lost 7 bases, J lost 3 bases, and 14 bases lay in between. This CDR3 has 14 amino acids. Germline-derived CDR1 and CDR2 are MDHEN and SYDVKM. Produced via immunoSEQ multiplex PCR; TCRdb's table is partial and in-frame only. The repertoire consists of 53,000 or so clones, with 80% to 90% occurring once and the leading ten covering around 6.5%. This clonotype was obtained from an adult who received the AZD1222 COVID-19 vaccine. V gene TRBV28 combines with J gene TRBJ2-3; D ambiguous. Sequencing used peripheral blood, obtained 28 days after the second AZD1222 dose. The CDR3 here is CASTTSAFTDTQYF. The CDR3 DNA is TGTGCCAGCACCACCTCAGCGTTTACAGATACGCAGTATTTT.